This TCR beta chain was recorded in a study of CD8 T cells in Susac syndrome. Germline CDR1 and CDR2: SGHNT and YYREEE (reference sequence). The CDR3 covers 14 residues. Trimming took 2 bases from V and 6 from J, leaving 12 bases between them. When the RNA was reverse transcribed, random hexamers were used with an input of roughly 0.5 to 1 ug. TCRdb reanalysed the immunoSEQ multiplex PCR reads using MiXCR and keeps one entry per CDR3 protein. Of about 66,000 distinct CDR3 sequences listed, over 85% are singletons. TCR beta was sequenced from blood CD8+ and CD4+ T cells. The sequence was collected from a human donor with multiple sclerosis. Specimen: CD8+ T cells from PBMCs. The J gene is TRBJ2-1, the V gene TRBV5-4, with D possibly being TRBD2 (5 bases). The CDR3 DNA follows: TGTGCCAGCAGCTTCGGACTGGCGGTCAATGAGCAGTTCTTC. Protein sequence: CASSFGLAVNEQFF. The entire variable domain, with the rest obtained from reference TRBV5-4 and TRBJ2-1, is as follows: ETGVTQSPTHLIKTRGQQVTLRCSSQSGHNTVSWYQQALGQGPQFIFQYYREEENGRGNFPPRFSGLQFPNYSSELNVNALELDDSALYLCASSFGLAVNEQFFGPGTRLTVL.